This TCR beta chain was retrieved from a study of blood T cell repertoires in COVID-19. Study as a whole: From T cells, B-cell-depleted T cells, or PBMCs came the material, which was cDNA or gDNA.

Here immunoSEQ multiplex PCR was the method, and the copy in TCRdb shows in-frame clones only, minus some. The sample yields about 47,000 clones, about 90% seen once. The sequenced sample consisted of peripheral blood. This TCR came from a man between 65 and 79 years old with active COVID-19.

CDR3 nucleotides: TGCGCCAGCAGTGAACACCTCTCCTACGAGCAGTACTTC. This encodes CASSEHLSYEQYF. The V and J genes are TRBV10-1 and TRBJ2-7; D remains ambiguous. Deletions cut 3 bases from V and 0 bases from J, with 6 bases between. CDR1 and CDR2 from the germline V gene are WNHNN and SYGVQD (reference sequence). The CDR3 extends over 13 amino acids.